This T cell receptor beta chain was captured by sequencing in a study of human T cells and chemical hapten exposure. Study-wide background: Per-sample TCR yields varied mainly from small pooled library volume differences. Study-level results: TCRs exceeding 1 in 1000 frequency stayed unchanged with DPC sensitization.

There are many counts of this clonotype. Antigen unknown. Blood, whole and unfractionated, served as the source for total RNA extraction. Original analysis: Per-sample TCR counts ranged from about 20,000 to 750,000, median around 88,000. TCRdb re-called the 5' RACE reads with MiXCR, one entry per CDR3 protein. It is TCRdb's table, rather than the study itself, that gives the V and J calls and clone size. The table records about 80,000 distinct CDR3 sequences, about 8.4% of them present only once. This CDR3 region has 13 residues. Germline assignment: CDR1 SGHNT and CDR2 YYREEE (reference sequence). The ends were cut back, 4 bases at V and 3 bases at J, with 10 bases in the middle.

V is TRBV5-4 and J is TRBJ2-5; D is unclear. The TCR comes from a male donor in good health. The CDR3 nucleotides read TGTGCCAGCAGCACACGACCGGAAGAGACCCAGTACTTC. This encodes CASSTRPEETQYF.